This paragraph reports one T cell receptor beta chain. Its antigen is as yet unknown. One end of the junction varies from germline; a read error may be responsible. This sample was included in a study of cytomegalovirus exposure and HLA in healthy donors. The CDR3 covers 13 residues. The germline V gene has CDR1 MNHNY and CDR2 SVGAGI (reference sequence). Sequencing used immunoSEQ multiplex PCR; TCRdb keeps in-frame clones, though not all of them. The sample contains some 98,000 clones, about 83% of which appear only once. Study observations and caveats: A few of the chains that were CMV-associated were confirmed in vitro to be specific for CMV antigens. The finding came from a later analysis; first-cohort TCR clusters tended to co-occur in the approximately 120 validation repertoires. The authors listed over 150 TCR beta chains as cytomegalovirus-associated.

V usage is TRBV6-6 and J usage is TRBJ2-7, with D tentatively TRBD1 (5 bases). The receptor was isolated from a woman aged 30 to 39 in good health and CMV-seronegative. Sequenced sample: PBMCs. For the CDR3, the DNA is TGTGCCAGCACCCCCTCCGTGGACACTTCCTGTATTTTT. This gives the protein CASTPSVDTSCIF.